What follows are 2 T cell receptor beta chains derived from one specimen sequenced in a study of T cell repertoires in cytomegalovirus infection. Using its own MiXCR run on the reads, TCRdb lists one record per CDR3 protein. The data show 200,000 to 300,000 distinct CDR3 sequences, with about 5.9% seen just once and 5.5% to 6.5% held by the top ten. Material: PBMCs. The origin of the receptors is a human donor in good health (CMV status not recorded). Some clones in this sample may be carry-over from other donors' samples.

This chain joins TRBV4-2 and TRBJ1-1, with TRBD1 as a possible D gene (6 bases). Germline V gene sequence: CDR1 LGHNA, CDR2 YNFKEQ. The V end lost 7 bases, the J end lost 1 base, and 25 bases lay between the germline ends. This CDR3 has 18 amino acids. The CDR3 sequence: CASTPRGLGVGENTEAFF. The CDR3 DNA follows: TGTGCCAGCACCCCCAGGGGATTGGGGGTCGGGGAGAACACTGAAGCTTTCTTT.

This clonotype was picked up many times. The V call is TRBV10-3, the J call TRBJ1-6; D call uncertain. Germline V CDR1 and CDR2: ENHRY, SYGVKD. CDR3 length: 14 amino acids. The V gene lost 9 bases and the J gene lost 8 bases, with 17 bases spanning the gap. CDR3 sequence reads: CAINERGRDSPLHF. The CDR3 nucleotides are TGTGCCATAAATGAGCGGGGAAGGGATTCACCCCTCCACTTT.